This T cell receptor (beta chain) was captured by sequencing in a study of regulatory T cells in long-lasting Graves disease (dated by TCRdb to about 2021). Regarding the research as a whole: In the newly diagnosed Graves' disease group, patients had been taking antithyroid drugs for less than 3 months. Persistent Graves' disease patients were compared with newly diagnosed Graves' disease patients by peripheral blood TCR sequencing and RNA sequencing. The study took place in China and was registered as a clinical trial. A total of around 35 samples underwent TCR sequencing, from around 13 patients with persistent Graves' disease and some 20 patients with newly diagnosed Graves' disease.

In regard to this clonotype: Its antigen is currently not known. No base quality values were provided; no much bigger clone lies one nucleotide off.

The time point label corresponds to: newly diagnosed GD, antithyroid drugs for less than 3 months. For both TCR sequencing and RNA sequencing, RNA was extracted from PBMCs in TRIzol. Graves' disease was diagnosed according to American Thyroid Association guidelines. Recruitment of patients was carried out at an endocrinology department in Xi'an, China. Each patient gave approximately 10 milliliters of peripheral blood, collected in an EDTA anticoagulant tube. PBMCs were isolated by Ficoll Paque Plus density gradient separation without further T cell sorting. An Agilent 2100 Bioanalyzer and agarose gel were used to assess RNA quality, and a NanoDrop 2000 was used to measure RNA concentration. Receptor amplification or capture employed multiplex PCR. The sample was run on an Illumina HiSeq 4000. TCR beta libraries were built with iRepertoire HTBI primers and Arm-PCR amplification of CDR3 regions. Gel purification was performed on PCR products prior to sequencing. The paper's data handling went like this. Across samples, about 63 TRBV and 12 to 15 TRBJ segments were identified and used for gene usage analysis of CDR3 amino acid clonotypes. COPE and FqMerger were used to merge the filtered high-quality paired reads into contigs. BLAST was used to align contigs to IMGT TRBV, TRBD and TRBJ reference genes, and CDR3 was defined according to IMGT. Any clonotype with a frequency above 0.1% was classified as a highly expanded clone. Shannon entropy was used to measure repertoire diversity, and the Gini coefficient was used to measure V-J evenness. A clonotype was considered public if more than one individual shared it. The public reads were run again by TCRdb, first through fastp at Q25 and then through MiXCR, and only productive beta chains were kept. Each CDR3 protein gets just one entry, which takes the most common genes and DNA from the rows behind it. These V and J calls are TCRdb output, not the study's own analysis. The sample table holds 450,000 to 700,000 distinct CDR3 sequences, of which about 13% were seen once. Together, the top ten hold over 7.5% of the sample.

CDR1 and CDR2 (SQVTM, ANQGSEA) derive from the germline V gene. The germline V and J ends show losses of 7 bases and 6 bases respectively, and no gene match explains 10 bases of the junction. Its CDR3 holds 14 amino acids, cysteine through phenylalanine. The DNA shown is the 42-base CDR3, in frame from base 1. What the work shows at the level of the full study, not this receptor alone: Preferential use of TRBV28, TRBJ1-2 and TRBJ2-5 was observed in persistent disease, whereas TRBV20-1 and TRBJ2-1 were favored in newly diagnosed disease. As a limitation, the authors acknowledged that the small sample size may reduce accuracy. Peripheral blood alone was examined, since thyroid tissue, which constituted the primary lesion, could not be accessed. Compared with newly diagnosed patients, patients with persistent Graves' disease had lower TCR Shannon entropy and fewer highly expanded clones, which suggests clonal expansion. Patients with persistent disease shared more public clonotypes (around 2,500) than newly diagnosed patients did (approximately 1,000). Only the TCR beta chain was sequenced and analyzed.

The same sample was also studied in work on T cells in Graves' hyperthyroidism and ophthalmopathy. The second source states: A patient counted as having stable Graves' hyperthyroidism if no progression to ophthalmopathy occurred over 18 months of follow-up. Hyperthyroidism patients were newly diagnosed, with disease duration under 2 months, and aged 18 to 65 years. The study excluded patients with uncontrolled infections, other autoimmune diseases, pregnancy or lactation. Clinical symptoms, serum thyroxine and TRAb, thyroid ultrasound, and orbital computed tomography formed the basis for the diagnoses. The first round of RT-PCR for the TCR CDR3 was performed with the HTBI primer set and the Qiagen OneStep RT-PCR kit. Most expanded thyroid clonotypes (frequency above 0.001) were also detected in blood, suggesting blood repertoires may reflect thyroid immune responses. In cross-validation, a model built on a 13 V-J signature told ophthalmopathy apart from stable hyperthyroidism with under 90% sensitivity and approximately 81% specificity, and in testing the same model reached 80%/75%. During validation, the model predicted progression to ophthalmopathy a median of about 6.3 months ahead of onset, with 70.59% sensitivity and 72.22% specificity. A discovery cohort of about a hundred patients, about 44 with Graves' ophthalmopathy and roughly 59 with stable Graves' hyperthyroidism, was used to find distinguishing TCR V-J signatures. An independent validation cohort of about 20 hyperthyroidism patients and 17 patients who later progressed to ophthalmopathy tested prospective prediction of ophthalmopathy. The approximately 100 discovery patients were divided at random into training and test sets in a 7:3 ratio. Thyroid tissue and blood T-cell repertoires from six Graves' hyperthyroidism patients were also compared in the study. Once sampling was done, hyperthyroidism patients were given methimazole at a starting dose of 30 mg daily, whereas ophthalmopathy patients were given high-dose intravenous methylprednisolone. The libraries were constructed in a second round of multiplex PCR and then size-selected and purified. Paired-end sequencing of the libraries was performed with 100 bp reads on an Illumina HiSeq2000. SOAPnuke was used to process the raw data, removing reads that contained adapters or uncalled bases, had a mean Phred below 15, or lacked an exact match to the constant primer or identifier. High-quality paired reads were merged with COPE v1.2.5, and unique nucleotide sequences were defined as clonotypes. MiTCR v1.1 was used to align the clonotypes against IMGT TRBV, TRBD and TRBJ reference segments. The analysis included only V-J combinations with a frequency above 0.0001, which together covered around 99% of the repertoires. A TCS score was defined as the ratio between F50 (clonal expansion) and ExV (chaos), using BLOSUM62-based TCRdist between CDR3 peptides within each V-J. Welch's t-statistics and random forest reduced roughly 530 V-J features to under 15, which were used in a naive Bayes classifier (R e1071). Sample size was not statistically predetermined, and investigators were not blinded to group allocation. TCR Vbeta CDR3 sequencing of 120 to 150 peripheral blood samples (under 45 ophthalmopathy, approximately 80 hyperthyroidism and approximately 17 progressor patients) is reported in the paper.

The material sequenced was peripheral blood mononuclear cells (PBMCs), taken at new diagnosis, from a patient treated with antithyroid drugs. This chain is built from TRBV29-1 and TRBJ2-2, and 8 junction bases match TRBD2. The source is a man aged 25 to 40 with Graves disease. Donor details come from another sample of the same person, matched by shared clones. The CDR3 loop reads CSASGGVVAGELFF. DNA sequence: TGCAGCGCTTCCGGGGGGGTAGTAGCCGGGGAGCTGTTTTTT.